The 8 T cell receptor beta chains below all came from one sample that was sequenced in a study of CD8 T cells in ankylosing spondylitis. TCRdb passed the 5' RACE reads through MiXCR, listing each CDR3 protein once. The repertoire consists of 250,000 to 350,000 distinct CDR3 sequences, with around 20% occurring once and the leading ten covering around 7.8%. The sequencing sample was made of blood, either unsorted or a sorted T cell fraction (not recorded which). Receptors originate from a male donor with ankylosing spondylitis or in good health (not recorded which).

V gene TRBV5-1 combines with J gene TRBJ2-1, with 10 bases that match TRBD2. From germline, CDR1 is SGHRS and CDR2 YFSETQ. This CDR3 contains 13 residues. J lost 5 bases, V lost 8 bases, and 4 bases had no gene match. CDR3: CASTSGNNNEQFF. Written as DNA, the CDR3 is TGCGCCAGTACTAGCGGGAACAACAATGAGCAGTTCTTC.

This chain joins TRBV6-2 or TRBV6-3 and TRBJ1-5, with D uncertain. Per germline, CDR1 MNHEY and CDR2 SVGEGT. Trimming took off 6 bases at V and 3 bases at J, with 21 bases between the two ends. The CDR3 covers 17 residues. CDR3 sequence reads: CASSRPPNLTPNQPQHF. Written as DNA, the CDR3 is TGTGCCAGCAGCCGCCCTCCCAATCTAACCCCCAATCAGCCCCAGCATTTT.

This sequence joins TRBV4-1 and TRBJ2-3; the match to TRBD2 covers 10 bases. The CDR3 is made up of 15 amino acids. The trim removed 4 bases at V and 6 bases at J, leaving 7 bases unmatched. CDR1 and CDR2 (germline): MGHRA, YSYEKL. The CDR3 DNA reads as TGCGCCAGCAGCCCTCAGCGGGGGGGCCCGGATACGCAGTATTTT. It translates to CASSPQRGGPDTQYF.

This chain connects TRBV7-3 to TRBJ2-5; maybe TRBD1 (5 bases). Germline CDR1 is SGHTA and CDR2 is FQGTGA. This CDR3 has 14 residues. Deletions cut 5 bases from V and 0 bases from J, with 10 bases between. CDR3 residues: CASSASTDQETQYF. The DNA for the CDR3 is TGTGCCAGCAGCGCATCGACAGACCAAGAGACCCAGTACTTC.

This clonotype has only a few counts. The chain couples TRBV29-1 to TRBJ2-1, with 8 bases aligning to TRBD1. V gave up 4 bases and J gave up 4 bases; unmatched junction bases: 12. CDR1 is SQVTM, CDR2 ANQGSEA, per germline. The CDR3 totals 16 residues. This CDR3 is CSVVSRGQDRYNEQFF. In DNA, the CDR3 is TGCAGCGTTGTATCCAGGGGACAGGATCGTTACAATGAGCAGTTCTTC.

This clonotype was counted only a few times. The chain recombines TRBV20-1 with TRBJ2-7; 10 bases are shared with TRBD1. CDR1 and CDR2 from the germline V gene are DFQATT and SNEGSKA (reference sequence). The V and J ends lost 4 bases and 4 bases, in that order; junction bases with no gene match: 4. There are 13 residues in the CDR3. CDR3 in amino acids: CSAKDRGRYEQYV. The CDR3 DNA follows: TGCAGTGCTAAAGACAGGGGGCGTTACGAGCAGTACGTC.

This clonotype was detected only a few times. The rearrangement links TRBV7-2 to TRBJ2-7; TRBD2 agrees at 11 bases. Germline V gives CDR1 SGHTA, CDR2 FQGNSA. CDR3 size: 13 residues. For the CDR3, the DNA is TGTGCCAGCAGCCAACTAGCGGGGGCCCCTCCAGACGTC. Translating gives CASSQLAGAPPDV.

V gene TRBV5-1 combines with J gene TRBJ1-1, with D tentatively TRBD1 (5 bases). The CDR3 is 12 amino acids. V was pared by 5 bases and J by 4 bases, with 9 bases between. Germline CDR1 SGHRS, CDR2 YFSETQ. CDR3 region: CASRVGRTEAFF. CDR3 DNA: TGCGCCAGCAGAGTGGGGCGCACTGAAGCTTTCTTT.